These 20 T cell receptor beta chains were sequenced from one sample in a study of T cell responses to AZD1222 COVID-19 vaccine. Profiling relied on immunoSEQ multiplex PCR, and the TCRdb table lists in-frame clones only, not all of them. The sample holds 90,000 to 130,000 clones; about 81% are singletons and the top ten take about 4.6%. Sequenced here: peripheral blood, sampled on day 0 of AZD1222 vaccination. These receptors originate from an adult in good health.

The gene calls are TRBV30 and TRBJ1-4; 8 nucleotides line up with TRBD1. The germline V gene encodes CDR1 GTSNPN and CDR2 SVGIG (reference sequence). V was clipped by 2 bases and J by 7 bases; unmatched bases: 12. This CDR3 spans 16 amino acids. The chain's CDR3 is CAWSSPRGQSREKLFF. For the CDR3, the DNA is TGTGCCTGGAGTTCCCCCAGGGGGCAAAGTCGTGAAAAACTGTTTTTT.

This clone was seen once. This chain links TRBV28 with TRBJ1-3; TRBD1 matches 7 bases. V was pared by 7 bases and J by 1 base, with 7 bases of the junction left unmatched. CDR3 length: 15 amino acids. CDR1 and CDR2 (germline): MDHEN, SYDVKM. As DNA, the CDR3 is TGTGCCAGCACCCAAGGGACAGCATCTGGAAACACCATATATTTT. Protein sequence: CASTQGTASGNTIYF.

CDR3 sequence (DNA): TGTGCCAGCAGCCCCCCACTAGCGGGAGTCACCGGGGAGCTGTTTTTT. Protein sequence: CASSPPLAGVTGELFF. The chain combines TRBV13 with TRBJ2-2, with 11 positions matching TRBD2. The V gene end was trimmed by 5 bases and the J gene end by 4 bases; junction bases not matched to a gene: 6. The germline V gene has CDR1 PRHDT and CDR2 FYEKMQ (reference sequence). The CDR3 spans 16 residues.

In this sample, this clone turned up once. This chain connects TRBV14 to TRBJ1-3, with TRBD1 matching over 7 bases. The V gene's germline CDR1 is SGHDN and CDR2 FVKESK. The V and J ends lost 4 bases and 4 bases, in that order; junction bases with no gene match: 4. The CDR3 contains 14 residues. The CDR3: CASSPRQGGNTIYF. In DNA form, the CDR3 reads TGTGCCAGCAGCCCCAGACAGGGCGGAAACACCATATATTTT. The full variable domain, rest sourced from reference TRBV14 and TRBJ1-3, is EAGVTQFPSHSVIEKGQTVTLRCDPISGHDNLYWYRRVMGKEIKFLLHFVKESKQDESGMPNNRFLAERTGGTYSTLKVQPAELEDSGVYFCASSPRQGGNTIYFGEGSWLTVV.

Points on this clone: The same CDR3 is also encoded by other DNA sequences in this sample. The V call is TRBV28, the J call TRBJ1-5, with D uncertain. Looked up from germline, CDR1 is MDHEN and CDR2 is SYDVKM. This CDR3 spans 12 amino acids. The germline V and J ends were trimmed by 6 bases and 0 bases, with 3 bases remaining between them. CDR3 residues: CASRGSNQPQHF. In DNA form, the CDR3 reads TGTGCCAGCAGAGGTAGCAATCAGCCCCAGCATTTT.

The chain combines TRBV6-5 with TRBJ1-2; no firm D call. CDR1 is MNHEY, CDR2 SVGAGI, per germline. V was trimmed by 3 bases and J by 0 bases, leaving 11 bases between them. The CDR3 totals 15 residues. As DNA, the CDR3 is TGTGCCAGCAGTTATTCGAATGTTGCTAACTATGGCTACACCTTC. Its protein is CASSYSNVANYGYTF.

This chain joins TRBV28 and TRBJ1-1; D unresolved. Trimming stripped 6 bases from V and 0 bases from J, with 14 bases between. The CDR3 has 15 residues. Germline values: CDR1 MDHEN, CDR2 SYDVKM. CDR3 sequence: CASSLLDTMNTEAFF. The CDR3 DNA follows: TGTGCCAGCAGCCTATTAGACACGATGAACACTGAAGCTTTCTTT.

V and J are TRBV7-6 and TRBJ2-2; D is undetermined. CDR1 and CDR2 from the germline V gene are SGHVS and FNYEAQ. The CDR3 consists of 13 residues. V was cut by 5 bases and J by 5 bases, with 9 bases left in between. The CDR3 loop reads CASSTSRTGELFF. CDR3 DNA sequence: TGTGCCAGCAGCACGTCCCGGACCGGGGAGCTGTTTTTT.

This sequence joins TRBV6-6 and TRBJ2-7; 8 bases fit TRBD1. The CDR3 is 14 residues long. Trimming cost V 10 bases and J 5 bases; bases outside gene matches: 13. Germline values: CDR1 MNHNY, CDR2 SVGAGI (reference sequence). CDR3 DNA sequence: TGTGCCACCTTAGGACAGGGAAGGACGAACGAGCAGTACTTC. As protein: CATLGQGRTNEQYF.

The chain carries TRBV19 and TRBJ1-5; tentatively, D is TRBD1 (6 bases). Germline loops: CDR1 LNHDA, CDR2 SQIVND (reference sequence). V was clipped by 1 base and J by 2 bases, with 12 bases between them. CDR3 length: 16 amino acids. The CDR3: CASSIGSGGGNQPQHF. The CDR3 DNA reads TGTGCCAGTAGTATAGGTAGCGGGGGCGGCAATCAGCCCCAGCATTTT.

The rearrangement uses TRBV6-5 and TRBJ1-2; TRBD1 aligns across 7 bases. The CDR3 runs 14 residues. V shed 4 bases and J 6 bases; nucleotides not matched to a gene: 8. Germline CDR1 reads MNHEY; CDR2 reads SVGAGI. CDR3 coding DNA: TGTGCCAGCAGTTCTCCGGGACAGACTCATGGCTACACCTTC. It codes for CASSSPGQTHGYTF.

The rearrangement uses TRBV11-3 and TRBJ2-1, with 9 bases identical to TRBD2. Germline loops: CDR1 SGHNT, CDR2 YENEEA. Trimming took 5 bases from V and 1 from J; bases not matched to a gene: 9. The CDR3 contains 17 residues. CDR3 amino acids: CASSTRTSVGSYNEQFF. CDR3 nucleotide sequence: TGTGCCAGCAGCACGCGGACTAGCGTCGGTTCCTACAATGAGCAGTTCTTC.

CDR3 nucleotide sequence: TGTGCCAGCAGCCTAGGGCTCGGGGCCCTCCACTTT. Translated: CASSLGLGALHF. The chain employs TRBV7-2 and TRBJ1-6; D gene uncertain. The germline V gene encodes CDR1 SGHTA and CDR2 FQGNSA. V dropped 5 bases and J dropped 14 bases, with 13 bases sitting between them. This CDR3 comprises 12 residues.

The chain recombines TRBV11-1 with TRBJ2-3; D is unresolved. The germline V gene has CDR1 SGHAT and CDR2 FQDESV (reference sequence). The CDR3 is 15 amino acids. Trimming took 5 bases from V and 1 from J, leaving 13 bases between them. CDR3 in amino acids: CASSLERVGTDTQYF. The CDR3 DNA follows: TGTGCCAGCAGCCTGGAAAGGGTGGGCACAGATACGCAGTATTTT. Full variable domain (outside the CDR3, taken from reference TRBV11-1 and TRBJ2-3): EAEVAQSPRYKITEKSQAVAFWCDPISGHATLYWYRQILGQGPELLVQFQDESVVDDSQLPKDRFSAERLKGVDSTLKIQPAELGDSAMYLCASSLERVGTDTQYFGPGTRLTVL.

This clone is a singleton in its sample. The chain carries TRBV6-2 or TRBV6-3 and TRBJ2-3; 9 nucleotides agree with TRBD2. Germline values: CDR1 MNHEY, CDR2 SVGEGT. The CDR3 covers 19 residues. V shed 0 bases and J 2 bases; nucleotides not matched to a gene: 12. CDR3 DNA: TGTGCCAGCAGTTACTCGGAGCGGGGGGTCCTCCGATTCACAGATACGCAGTATTTT. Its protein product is CASSYSERGVLRFTDTQYF.

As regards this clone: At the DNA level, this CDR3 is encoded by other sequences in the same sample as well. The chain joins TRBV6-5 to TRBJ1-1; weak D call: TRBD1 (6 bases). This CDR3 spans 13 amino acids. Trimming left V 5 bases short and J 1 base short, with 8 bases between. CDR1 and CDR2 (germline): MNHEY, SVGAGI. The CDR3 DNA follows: TGTGCCAGCAGTCTACAGGGGAACACTGAAGCTTTCTTT. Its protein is CASSLQGNTEAFF.

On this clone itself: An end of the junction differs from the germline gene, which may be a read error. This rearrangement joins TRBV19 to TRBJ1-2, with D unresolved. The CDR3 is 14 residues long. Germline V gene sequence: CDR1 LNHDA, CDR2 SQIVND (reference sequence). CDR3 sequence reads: CASSLDRRNYGYTF. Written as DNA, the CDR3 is TGTGCCAGTAGTTTAGACCGGCGGAACTATGGCTACACCTTC.

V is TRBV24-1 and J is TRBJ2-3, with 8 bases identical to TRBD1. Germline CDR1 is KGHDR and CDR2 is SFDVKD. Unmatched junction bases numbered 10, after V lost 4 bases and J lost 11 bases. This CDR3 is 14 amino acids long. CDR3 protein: CATSDSRTGRKQYF. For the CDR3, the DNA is TGTGCCACCAGTGACTCCCGGACAGGGAGGAAGCAGTATTTT.

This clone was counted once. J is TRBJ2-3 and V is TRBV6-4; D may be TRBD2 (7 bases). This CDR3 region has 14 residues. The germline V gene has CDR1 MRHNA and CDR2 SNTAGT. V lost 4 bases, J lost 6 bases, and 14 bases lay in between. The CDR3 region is CASSAWGGDDTQYF. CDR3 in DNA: TGTGCCAGCAGTGCGTGGGGGGGCGACGATACGCAGTATTTT.

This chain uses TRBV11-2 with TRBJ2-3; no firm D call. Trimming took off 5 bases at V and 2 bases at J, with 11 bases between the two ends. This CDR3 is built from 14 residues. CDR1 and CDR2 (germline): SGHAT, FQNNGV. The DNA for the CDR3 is TGTGCCAGCAGCCCCGGGTGGAACACAGATACGCAGTATTTT. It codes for CASSPGWNTDTQYF.